The table lists the clone carrying this TCR beta chain with many counts. The data originate from a study of CD8 T cells in ankylosing spondylitis. Germline V CDR1 and CDR2: DFQATT, SNEGSKA (reference sequence). This CDR3 region has 14 residues. Unmatched junction bases numbered 9, after V lost 5 bases and J lost 7 bases. TCRdb analysed the 5' RACE reads with MiXCR anew, one entry per CDR3 protein. The profile shows around 150,000 distinct CDR3 sequences, over 10% of them singletons. The sequencing input was blood, either unsorted or a sorted T cell fraction (not recorded which). The receptor was derived from a female donor with ankylosing spondylitis or in good health (not recorded which). The rearrangement joins TRBV20-1 to TRBJ2-3; TRBD2 matches at 10 bases. In DNA, the CDR3 is TGCAGTGCTCCCCAAGCGGGAGGGCCGAATACGCAGTATTTT. Its protein is CSAPQAGGPNTQYF.